This T cell receptor (beta chain) was identified during a study of shared clonotypes between healthy human individuals. Study-level findings and limits: The authors sampled blood alone, and tissue repertoires likely differ.

V was cut by 5 bases and J by 7 bases, with 23 bases left in between. Germline CDR1 and CDR2: SGHVS and FQNEAQ. This CDR3 comprises 17 residues. Original methodology: Filtering was not the same, since immunoSEQ gave junction-only sequences without quality scores. The assay was immunoSEQ multiplex PCR, and TCRdb's table has in-frame clones only and misses some. From that table come the V and J calls and clone size; the DNA was used to work out D and trimming. The profile covers over a million clones, with around 97% appearing a single time and 0.95% to 1.5% taken by the ten largest. Notes on this clone: The antigen remains unidentified.

This sequence was found in a man aged 25 to 40 in good health. The specimen sequenced was naive CD4+ T cells sorted from blood. The subset: CD45RA+ positively selected. The chain recombines TRBV7-8 with TRBJ1-4; tentatively, D is TRBD1 (5 bases). Here the CDR3 DNA reads TGTGCCAGCAGCCCGAGTCGGCGGGGGTGGGTCGGTGAAAAACTGTTTTTT. Translated: CASSPSRRGWVGEKLFF.